This paragraph reports one T cell receptor beta chain. This specimen belongs to a study of blood T cell repertoires in COVID-19. TCRdb keeps only in-frame clones here, not all; method: immunoSEQ multiplex PCR. The repertoire holds some 250,000 clones, with approximately 85% as singletons. V lost 4 bases and J 4 bases, leaving 17 bases between the germline ends. The CDR3 is 15 residues long. The V gene's germline CDR1 is SGHKS and CDR2 YYEKEE (reference sequence). This rearrangement joins TRBV5-5 to TRBJ2-5; D is uncertain. The TCR sequence derives from a woman aged 45 to 65 who had recovered from COVID-19. Sequenced material: PBMCs or T cells enriched from blood (not recorded which). CDR3 DNA: TGTGCCAGCAGCCTCACCCCGGGTAGTGGAGAGACCCAGTACTTC. Translated: CASSLTPGSGETQYF. Drawing the rest from reference TRBV5-5 and TRBJ2-5, the complete variable domain is DAGVTQSPTHLIKTRGQQVTLRCSPISGHKSVSWYQQVLGQGPQFIFQYYEKEERGRGNFPDRFSARQFPNYSSELNVNALLLGDSALYLCASSLTPGSGETQYFGPGTRLLVL.